This note documents a single T cell receptor beta chain sequence. TCRdb's copy holds only in-frame clones and misses some; the assay was immunoSEQ multiplex PCR. The sample has roughly 150,000 clones, around 81% seen once. The sample comes from a study of blood T cell repertoires in COVID-19. The CDR3 runs 16 residues. Between the trimmed V and J ends, which lost 8 bases and 4 bases, there was a span of 23 bases. The rearrangement joins TRBV23-1 to TRBJ1-2, with D possibly TRBD1 on 5 matching bases. TRBV23-1 is an ORF, with its function uncertain. Sequencing was performed on peripheral blood. This TCR derives from a woman aged 45-60 years with acute or convalescent COVID-19. The CDR3 coding sequence is TGCGCCAGCTCTAAGGGGCGCCAATTAGGTAGCTATGGCTACACCTTC. Residues: CASSKGRQLGSYGYTF.